The 19 T cell receptor beta chains below were found in one sample sequenced in a study of blood T cell repertoires in COVID-19. Using immunoSEQ multiplex PCR, the repertoire was profiled, and TCRdb retains in-frame clones only, with some absent. The sample lists some 190,000 clones; roughly 88% were seen once. The sample comprised peripheral blood. These receptor sequences come from a man aged 18 to 30 with active or convalescent COVID-19.

The chain is built from TRBV4-1 and TRBJ2-5; TRBD2 agrees at 11 bases. V lost 1 base to trimming and J lost 0 bases; unmatched junction nucleotides: 1. The CDR3 consists of 16 residues. Germline V lookup: CDR1 MGHRA, CDR2 YSYEKL. This CDR3 reads CASSQAGLADQETQYF. CDR3 in DNA: TGCGCCAGCAGCCAAGCGGGACTAGCGGACCAAGAGACCCAGTACTTC.

The chain recombines TRBV29-1 with TRBJ2-7, with a possible D match to TRBD1 (5 bases). V lost 4 bases, J lost 4 bases, and 8 bases lay in between. Per the germline V gene, CDR1 is SQVTM and CDR2 is ANQGSEA. The CDR3 has 11 amino acids. The CDR3 bases are TGCAGCGTTGCGAAGGGGTACGAGCAGTACTTC. Protein: CSVAKGYEQYF.

This clone was found a few times. The rearrangement joins TRBV11-3 to TRBJ1-4; the D gene is possibly TRBD1 (6 bases). The length of the CDR3 is 15 residues. Looked up from germline, CDR1 is SGHNT and CDR2 is YENEEA. Trimming left V 1 base short and J 3 bases short, with 9 bases between. The CDR3 loop is CASSLGGGPNEKLFF. The CDR3 DNA is TGTGCCAGCAGCTTAGGAGGGGGACCTAATGAAAAACTGTTTTTT.

The V and J genes are TRBV7-2 and TRBJ2-5; no reliable D call. The CDR3 extends over 14 amino acids. Trimming took off 3 bases at V and 1 base at J, with 9 bases between the two ends. Germline V CDR1 and CDR2: SGHTA, FQGNSA. CDR3 coding DNA: TGTGCCAGCAGCTTTGGGCAGGCCCAAGAGACCCAGTACTTC. Translating it yields CASSFGQAQETQYF.

The rearrangement uses TRBV3-1 (or the pseudogene TRBV3-2) and TRBJ1-2; D unclear. The V and J ends lost 1 base and 4 bases respectively, with 16 bases between them. This CDR3 spans 16 amino acids. Germline CDR1 LGHDT, CDR2 YNNKEL (reference sequence). CDR3 nucleotides: TGTGCCAGCAGCCAAGGTGTGGGCCGAAGCTTCTATGGCTACACCTTC. Translated: CASSQGVGRSFYGYTF.

This clone was detected only a few times. The chain carries TRBV9 and TRBJ2-2, with a tentative D call TRBD2 (6 bases). The CDR3 contains 14 residues. The germline V gene has CDR1 SGDLS and CDR2 YYNGEE. Trimming removed 0 bases at V and 3 bases at J, with 6 bases between. In DNA form, the CDR3 reads TGTGCCAGCAGCGTAGCGGGAGACACCGGGGAGCTGTTTTTT. Amino acids: CASSVAGDTGELFF. Full variable domain (remainder filled in from reference TRBV9 and TRBJ2-2): DSGVTQTPKHLITATGQRVTLRCSPRSGDLSVYWYQQSLDQGLQFLIQYYNGEERAKGNILERFSAQQFPDLHSELNLSSLELGDSALYFCASSVAGDTGELFFGEGSRLTVL.

The chain joins TRBV7-9 to TRBJ1-2, with TRBD1 as a possible D gene (6 bases). Between the trimmed V and J ends, which lost 3 bases and 2 bases, there was a span of 10 bases. The CDR3 runs 14 residues. Germline CDR1 and CDR2: SEHNR and FQNEAQ (reference sequence). This chain's CDR3 is CASSLRGLNYGYTF. The CDR3 nucleotides are TGTGCCAGCAGCTTGAGGGGGTTAAACTATGGCTACACCTTC.

J is TRBJ1-2 and V is TRBV5-6; D may be TRBD1 (6 bases). This CDR3 comprises 15 residues. V gave up 0 bases and J gave up 3 bases, with 12 bases separating them. Germline CDR1 SGHDT, CDR2 YYEEEE. CDR3 nucleotides: TGTGCCAGCAGCTTGGCACGGGGGGGGCACTATGGCTACACCTTC. This gives the protein CASSLARGGHYGYTF.

This chain uses TRBV6-2 or TRBV6-3 with TRBJ1-1, with TRBD1 matching 7 bases. The CDR3 runs to 14 residues. The ends lost 4 bases at V and 1 base at J; junction bases unmatched: 3. Germline lookup yields CDR1 MNHEY and CDR2 SVGEGT. CDR3 sequence: CASSWTGGNTEAFF. The CDR3 DNA sequence: TGTGCCAGCAGTTGGACAGGAGGGAACACTGAAGCTTTCTTT.

The rearrangement links TRBV29-1 to TRBJ2-2; 7 bases agree with TRBD1. This CDR3 has 13 amino acids. Trimming at V came to 7 bases and at J to 4 bases, leaving 6 bases not matched to a gene. Germline values: CDR1 SQVTM, CDR2 ANQGSEA. CDR3 sequence: CSAGQAFTGELFF. In nucleotides, the CDR3 is TGCAGCGCTGGACAGGCCTTCACCGGGGAGCTGTTTTTT.

The V gene is TRBV28, the J gene TRBJ1-5; D is undetermined. The germline gives CDR1 MDHEN, CDR2 SYDVKM. This CDR3 has 13 residues. The V gene lost 2 bases and the J gene lost 3 bases, with 5 bases spanning the gap. The CDR3 DNA sequence: TGTGCCAGCAGTTTAGGAGACAATCAGCCCCAGCATTTT. It codes for CASSLGDNQPQHF.

V is TRBV28 and J is TRBJ1-2; D is ambiguous. The CDR3 length is 13 residues. V shed 7 bases and J shed 7 bases, with 16 bases lying between them. Germline CDR1 and CDR2: MDHEN and SYDVKM. The CDR3 sequence is CASTTGRLRGYTF. The CDR3 nucleotides read TGTGCCAGCACTACCGGGAGGCTACGTGGCTACACCTTC.

J is TRBJ2-1 and V is TRBV6-5; TRBD1 might be the D (6 bases). Germline V gene sequence: CDR1 MNHEY, CDR2 SVGAGI. The CDR3 consists of 14 residues. The V and J ends lost 11 bases and 3 bases respectively, with 17 bases between them. Here the CDR3 DNA reads TGTGCCGTACGGGACATACTTATCTACAATGAGCAGTTCTTC. It codes for CAVRDILIYNEQFF.

This clone came up a few times. This rearrangement joins TRBV28 to TRBJ2-1; D not certain. CDR1 and CDR2 (germline): MDHEN, SYDVKM. CDR3 length: 16 residues. Between the trimmed V and J ends, which lost 6 bases and 3 bases, there was a span of 18 bases. Here the CDR3 reads CASSYPLREVYNEQFF. DNA of the CDR3: TGTGCCAGCAGCTACCCCCTTCGAGAGGTCTACAATGAGCAGTTCTTC.

The chain recombines TRBV5-1 with TRBJ1-3, with a possible D match to TRBD1 (5 bases). Trimming stripped 0 bases from V and 0 bases from J, with 13 bases between. The CDR3 is 17 amino acids. Germline V lookup: CDR1 SGHRS, CDR2 YFSETQ. The CDR3 sequence: CASSLGSGGTSGNTIYF. CDR3 DNA sequence: TGCGCCAGCAGCTTGGGTTCTGGGGGGACCTCTGGAAACACCATATATTTT.

The rearrangement links TRBV4-3 to TRBJ1-2; 8 positions match TRBD1. Per germline, CDR1 LGHNA and CDR2 YSLEER. After removal of 0 bases from V and 1 base from J, the junction contained 4 bases not matched to a gene. The CDR3 runs 16 residues. CDR3 residues: CASSQDGTGDNYGYTF. In DNA form, the CDR3 reads TGCGCCAGCAGCCAAGATGGGACAGGAGATAACTATGGCTACACCTTC.

The V gene is TRBV6-5, the J gene TRBJ1-4; D unresolved. The V end lost 2 bases, the J end lost 7 bases, and 8 bases lay between the germline ends. CDR3 length: 13 amino acids. From germline, CDR1 is MNHEY and CDR2 SVGAGI. The CDR3 spells CASSYSGSEKLFF. The CDR3 nucleotides are TGTGCCAGCAGTTACAGCGGGAGTGAAAAACTGTTTTTT.

This clone was picked up one time. The CDR3 loop is CSVAGGGLSGNTIYF. CDR3 DNA: TGCAGCGTTGCGGGGGGTGGGTTATCTGGAAACACCATATATTTT. The V gene is TRBV29-1, the J gene TRBJ1-3; D is perhaps TRBD1 (5 bases). The CDR3 is 15 amino acids. The V gene lost 4 bases and the J gene lost 1 base, with 14 bases spanning the gap. The germline V gene has CDR1 SQVTM and CDR2 ANQGSEA.

The V and J genes are TRBV1 and TRBJ2-7; the table's D call TRBD2 went unverified against the DNA. TRBV1 is reported as a pseudogene. This CDR3 contains 15 residues. Here the CDR3 DNA reads TGCACCAGCAGCCCGACAGCGGGAGGGTCCTACGAGCAGTACTTC. Translating gives CTSSPTAGGSYEQYF.